This T cell receptor (beta chain) derives from a study of tumor-infiltrating lymphocytes in primary liver carcinoma. Unsorted bulk tissue (roughly 19-31 mg) underwent RNA and DNA co-extraction. Tumor regions sampled: superior, inferior, left, right poles, and centre. More than 80% viable tumor cells made up every tumor sample. Starting material of 500 to 600 ng total RNA yielded TCR beta cDNA via a constant-region primer. Libraries for TCR beta were built through three nested multiplex PCR rounds, which together made up a slightly modified ARM-PCR procedure. TCRdb ran MiXCR on the multiplex PCR reads and lists one entry per CDR3 protein. The repertoire includes more than 45,000 distinct CDR3 sequences, around 82% of them detected once, and roughly a quarter sits in the top ten. Details on this clonotype: Antigen: not known. One end of the junction varies from germline; a read error may be responsible.

Study-wide results and limits: Paired tumor-adjacent and tumor-blood samples overlapped less than tumor region pairs did.

Sample: liver tumor tissue from sampling region 5. The subset: tumor region T5, tumor centre. The receptor's source is a man between 40 and 49 years old with primary liver carcinoma and hepatitis B virus infection.

The CDR3 nucleotides read TGCACTGCTAAATGGGACGCATACGAGCAGTACTTC. It translates to CTAKWDAYEQYF. V and J are TRBV20-1 and TRBJ2-7; D possibly matches TRBD1 or TRBD2 (5 bases each). The CDR3 loop spans 12 amino acids. Looked up from germline, CDR1 is DFQATT and CDR2 is SNEGSKA (reference sequence).